The subject of this entry is one T cell receptor (beta chain). This entry belongs to a study of shared clonotypes between healthy human individuals. CD8 cells regarded as naive lacked CD45RO, were positively chosen for CCR7, and omitted terminally differentiated effector memory CD45RA+ cells. The assay ran at deep level. The method was immunoSEQ multiplex PCR; TCRdb's version includes in-frame clones alone and lacks a portion of them. The repertoire holds 1.5 million to 2.5 million clones, with about 95% as singletons. In germline, CDR1 is MNHEY, CDR2 SVGAGI. The CDR3 totals 15 residues. The trim removed 6 bases at V and 3 bases at J, leaving 5 bases unmatched.

The V gene is TRBV6-5, the J gene TRBJ2-5, with 12 bases fitting TRBD2. Sequencing was performed on naive CD8+ T cells sorted from blood. The receptor's source is a man aged 18-30 years in good health. CDR3 nucleotide sequence: TGTGCCAGCAGCCTAGCGGGGGGGTCTGAAGAGACCCAGTACTTC. It translates to CASSLAGGSEETQYF.